This passage covers 16 T cell receptor beta chains from one sample sequenced in a study of T cells in Graves' hyperthyroidism and ophthalmopathy. Amplified TCR beta CDR3 regions derived from RNA transcripts. The HTBI primer set was used in a first-round RT-PCR of the TCR CDR3. TCRdb itself ran the multiplex PCR reads through MiXCR, one entry per CDR3 protein. The sample has more than 500,000 distinct CDR3 sequences, roughly a sixth seen once; the top ten hold 25% to 30%. The sample comprised blood. Receptors originate from a woman in her thirties with Graves' ophthalmopathy.

This clonotype occurred many times. The CDR3 bases are TGTGCCAGCAGTTTAACGGTTAAGTCCCCAACCACAGATACGCAGTATTTT. Protein sequence: CASSLTVKSPTTDTQYF. V is TRBV12-3 or TRBV12-4 and J is TRBJ2-3; D remains unclear. The CDR3 sequence is 17 residues long. V was clipped by 2 bases and J by 2 bases, with 17 bases between them.

This clonotype has only a few counts. The chain combines TRBV15 with TRBJ2-1; the match to TRBD2 covers 7 bases. Trimming at V came to 4 bases and at J to 0 bases, leaving 12 bases not matched to a gene. This CDR3 contains 18 residues. Germline assignment: CDR1 LNHNV and CDR2 YYDKDF (reference sequence). The CDR3 nucleotides are TGTGCCACCAGCATCAGCGTTCCCGGCGGGGGCTCCTACAATGAGCAGTTCTTC. Its protein is CATSISVPGGGSYNEQFF.

This clonotype was detected many times. The rearrangement links TRBV20-1 to TRBJ1-1; D remains unclear. The CDR3 is 14 residues long. Germline V gene lookup returns CDR1 DFQATT and CDR2 SNEGSKA (reference sequence). V dropped 2 bases and J dropped 10 bases, with 20 bases sitting between them. The CDR3, as DNA: TGCAGTGCTAGAAAGCCCGCGTCGTCTCCTCGAGCTTTCTTT. Its translation: CSARKPASSPRAFF.

The chain has TRBV27 and TRBJ2-3, with 7 bases matching TRBD2. The CDR3 has 15 residues. V lost 2 bases, J lost 0 bases, and 2 bases stayed unmatched. Germline CDR1 is MNHEY and CDR2 is SMNVEV (reference sequence). CDR3 residues: CASSLTAGSTDTQYF. For the CDR3, the DNA is TGTGCCAGCAGTTTAACAGCGGGGAGCACAGATACGCAGTATTTT.

This clonotype was recorded many times. This clone may be a read error of a much larger clone one base away. The chain is built from TRBV5-1 and TRBJ2-1; D remains unclear. V dropped 1 base and J dropped 7 bases, with 3 bases sitting between them. CDR1 is SGHRS and CDR2 is YFSETQ in the germline V gene. The CDR3 extends over 11 amino acids. As DNA, the CDR3 is TGCGCCAGCAGCTTGATGAATGAGCAGTTCTTC. Protein sequence: CASSLMNEQFF.

The table lists this clonotype with a few counts. The chain carries TRBV24-1 and TRBJ2-1; the match to TRBD2 covers 12 bases. CDR1 and CDR2 (germline): KGHDR, SFDVKD. V shed 9 bases, J shed 5 bases, and the junction held 4 bases outside the gene matches. The CDR3 extends over 14 amino acids. The CDR3 reads CATSTSGGNNEQFF. The CDR3 DNA is TGTGCCACCTCGACTAGCGGGGGCAACAATGAGCAGTTCTTC.

This clonotype has only a few counts. This rearrangement joins TRBV3-1 to TRBJ1-6; D might be TRBD1 (5 bases). V shed 1 base and J shed 8 bases, with 9 bases lying between them. The CDR3 extends over 14 amino acids. Germline V gene lookup returns CDR1 LGHDT and CDR2 YNNKEL (reference sequence). CDR3 bases: TGTGCCAGCAGCCAAGCAATAGGGGATTCACCCCTCCACTTT. Protein: CASSQAIGDSPLHF.

This clonotype was observed at least ten times. The V gene is TRBV5-1, the J gene TRBJ2-2, with 7 bases that match TRBD2. Per the germline V gene, CDR1 is SGHRS and CDR2 is YFSETQ. The CDR3 totals 17 residues. With V trimmed by 0 bases and J by 0 bases, 5 bases remained unmatched. The CDR3 DNA reads TGCGCCAGCAGCTTGGTAAAGCTAGCGGCGAACACCGGGGAGCTGTTTTTT. Its translation is CASSLVKLAANTGELFF.

In the case of this clonotype: At one of its ends the junction is not consistent with the germline gene, which may arise from a read error. V and J are TRBV6-5 and TRBJ2-1; no firm D call. Germline V gives CDR1 MNHEY, CDR2 SVGAGI. The CDR3 runs to 16 residues. The CDR3 nucleotides are TGTGCCAGCAGTGACTCCACAGTGAGCAATCACAATGAGCAGTTCTTC. Residues: CASSDSTVSNHNEQFF.

This chain's CDR3 is CASSFKPGPIYF. As DNA, the CDR3 is TGTGCCAGCAGCTTCAAACCGGGGCCTATATATTTT. The chain has TRBV3-1 and TRBJ1-3, with D tentatively TRBD1 (5 bases). Trimming cost V 5 bases and J 13 bases, with 15 bases left between them. The CDR3 spans 12 residues. Germline loops: CDR1 LGHDT, CDR2 YNNKEL (reference sequence). Full variable domain (remainder filled in from reference TRBV3-1 and TRBJ1-3): DTAVSQTPKYLVTQMGNDKSIKCEQNLGHDTMYWYKQDSKKFLKIMFSYNNKELIINETVPNRFSPKSPDKAHLNLHINSLELGDSAVYFCASSFKPGPIYFGEGSWLTVV.

This clonotype was detected ten times or more. The chain is built from TRBV7-2 and TRBJ2-7; D may match TRBD1 or TRBD2 (5 bases each). V dropped 3 bases and J dropped 4 bases, with 13 bases sitting between them. Germline lookup yields CDR1 SGHTA and CDR2 FQGNSA. This CDR3 is 14 amino acids long. The CDR3 DNA sequence: TGTGCCAGCAGCTTGGGACCCTGGGGTTACGAGCAGTACTTC. It specifies CASSLGPWGYEQYF. The entire variable domain, with the rest obtained from reference TRBV7-2 and TRBJ2-7, is as follows: GAGVSQSPSNKVTEKGKDVELRCDPISGHTALYWYRQSLGQGLEFLIYFQGNSAPDKSGLPSDRFSAERTGGSVSTLTIQRTQQEDSAVYLCASSLGPWGYEQYFGPGTRLTVT.

This chain joins TRBV5-1 and TRBJ2-2, with TRBD2 matching over 7 bases. The ends lost 0 bases at V and 1 base at J; junction bases unmatched: 3. Germline CDR1 is SGHRS and CDR2 is YFSETQ. The CDR3 totals 16 residues. In DNA form, the CDR3 reads TGCGCCAGCAGCTTGGAGAGCGGGGTGAACACCGGGGAGCTGTTTTTT. Encoded protein: CASSLESGVNTGELFF.

Many counts were recorded for this clonotype. This rearrangement joins TRBV6-1 to TRBJ2-1; possibly TRBD2 for D (5 bases). The germline V gene encodes CDR1 MNHNS and CDR2 SASEGT. V lost 0 bases and J lost 1, with 10 bases in between. This CDR3 contains 16 residues. CDR3 nucleotides: TGTGCCAGCAGTGAAGCGCGGGCTGCTTCCTACAATGAGCAGTTCTTC. This translates into CASSEARAASYNEQFF.

This clonotype was counted ten times or more. The chain joins TRBV6-2 or TRBV6-3 to TRBJ2-3; TRBD2 matches 10 bases. CDR1 and CDR2 from the germline V gene are MNHEY and SVGEGT. Unmatched junction bases numbered 10, after V lost 5 bases and J lost 8 bases. CDR3 length equals 15 residues. The CDR3: CASSGTSGKIRTQYF. The CDR3 nucleotides read TGTGCCAGCAGTGGAACTAGCGGGAAGATCCGTACGCAGTATTTT.

The chain joins TRBV27 to TRBJ2-5; D is possibly TRBD1 (7 bases). The germline CDR1 and CDR2 sequences are MNHEY and SMNVEV (reference sequence). V lost 6 bases, J lost 1 base, and 15 bases lay in between. This CDR3 has 15 residues. The CDR3 here is CASSTGAGPQETQYF. The CDR3 DNA sequence: TGTGCCAGCAGCACAGGGGCGGGGCCCCAAGAGACCCAGTACTTC.

V is TRBV18 and J is TRBJ2-3, with 12 positions matching TRBD2. This CDR3 is built from 17 residues. V lost 4 bases to trimming and J lost 5 bases; unmatched junction nucleotides: 10. Germline V gives CDR1 KGHSH, CDR2 LQKENI. The CDR3 DNA sequence: TGTGCCAGCTCACGCTGGACTAGCGGGAATGAGAAAGATACGCAGTATTTT. It yields the protein CASSRWTSGNEKDTQYF.